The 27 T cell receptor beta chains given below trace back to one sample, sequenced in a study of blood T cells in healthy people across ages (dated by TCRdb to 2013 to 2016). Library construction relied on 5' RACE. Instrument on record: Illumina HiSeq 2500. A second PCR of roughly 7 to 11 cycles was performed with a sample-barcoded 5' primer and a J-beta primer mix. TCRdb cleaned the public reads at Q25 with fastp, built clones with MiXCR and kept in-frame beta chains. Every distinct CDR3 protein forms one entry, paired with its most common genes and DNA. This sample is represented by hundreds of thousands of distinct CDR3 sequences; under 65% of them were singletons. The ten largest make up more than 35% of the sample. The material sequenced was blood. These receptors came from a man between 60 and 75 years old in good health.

The DNA of the CDR3 is TGTACCGTCCGACAGGGAGGATTTCCCTATGGCTACACCTTC. Residues: CTVRQGGFPYGYTF. V and J are TRBV10-3 and TRBJ1-2; 7 bases are a match to TRBD1. Per the germline V gene, CDR1 is ENHRY and CDR2 is SYGVKD. The CDR3 covers 14 residues.

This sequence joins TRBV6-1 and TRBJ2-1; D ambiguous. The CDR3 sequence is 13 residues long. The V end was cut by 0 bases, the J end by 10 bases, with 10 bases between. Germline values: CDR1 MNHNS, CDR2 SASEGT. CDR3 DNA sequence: TGTGCCAGCAGTGAAGCGGGGTATGGGGAGCAGTTCTTC. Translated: CASSEAGYGEQFF.

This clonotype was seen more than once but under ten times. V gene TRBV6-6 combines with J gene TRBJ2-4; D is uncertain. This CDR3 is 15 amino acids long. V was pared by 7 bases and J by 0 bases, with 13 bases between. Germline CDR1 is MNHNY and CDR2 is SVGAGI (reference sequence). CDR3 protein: CASTTMNSAKNIQYF. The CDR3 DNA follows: TGTGCCAGCACCACAATGAATTCAGCCAAAAACATTCAGTACTTC.

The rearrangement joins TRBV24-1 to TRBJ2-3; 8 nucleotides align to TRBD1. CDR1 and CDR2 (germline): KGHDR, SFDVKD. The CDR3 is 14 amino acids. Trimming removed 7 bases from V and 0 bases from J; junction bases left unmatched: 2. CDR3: CATSNRGSTDTQYF. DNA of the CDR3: TGTGCCACCAGCAACAGGGGGAGCACAGATACGCAGTATTTT.

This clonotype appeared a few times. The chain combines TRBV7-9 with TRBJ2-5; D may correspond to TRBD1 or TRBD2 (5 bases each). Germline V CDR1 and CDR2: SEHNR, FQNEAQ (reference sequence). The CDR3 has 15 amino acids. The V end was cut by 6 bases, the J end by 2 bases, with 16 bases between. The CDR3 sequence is CASSSPGPTQETQYF. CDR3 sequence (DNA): TGTGCCAGCAGTTCCCCGGGACCAACACAAGAGACCCAGTACTTC.

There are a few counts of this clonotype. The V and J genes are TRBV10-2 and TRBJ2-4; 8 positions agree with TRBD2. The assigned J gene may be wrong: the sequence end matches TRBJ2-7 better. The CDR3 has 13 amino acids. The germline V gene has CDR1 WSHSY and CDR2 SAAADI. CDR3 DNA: TGCGCCAGCTCATACGGGGGGGACTACGAGCAGTACTTC. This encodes CASSYGGDYEQYF.

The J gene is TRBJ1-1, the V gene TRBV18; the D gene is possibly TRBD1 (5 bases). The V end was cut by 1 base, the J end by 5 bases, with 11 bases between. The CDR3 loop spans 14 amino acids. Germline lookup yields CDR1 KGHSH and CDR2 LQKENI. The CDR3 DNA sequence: TGTGCCAGCTCACCACGCAGGGAGGGGACTGAAGCTTTCTTT. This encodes CASSPRREGTEAFF.

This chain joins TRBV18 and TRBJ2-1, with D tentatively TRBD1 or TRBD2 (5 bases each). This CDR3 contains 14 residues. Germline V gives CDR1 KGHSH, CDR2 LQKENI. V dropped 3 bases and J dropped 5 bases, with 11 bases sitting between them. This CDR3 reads CASSPIGTDNEQFF. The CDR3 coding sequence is TGTGCCAGCTCACCGATCGGGACGGACAATGAGCAGTTCTTC.

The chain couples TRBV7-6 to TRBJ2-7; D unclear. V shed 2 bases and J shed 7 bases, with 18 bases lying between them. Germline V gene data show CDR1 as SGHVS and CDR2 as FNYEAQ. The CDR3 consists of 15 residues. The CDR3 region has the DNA TGTGCCAGCAGCTTAAGTGGTTACACCGTGGAGGAGCAGTACTTC. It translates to CASSLSGYTVEEQYF. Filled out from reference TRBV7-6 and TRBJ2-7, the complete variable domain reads GAGVSQSPRYKVTKRGQDVALRCDPISGHVSLYWYRQALGQGPEFLTYFNYEAQQDKSGLPNDRFSAERPEGSISTLTIQRTEQRDSAMYRCASSLSGYTVEEQYFGPGTRLTVT.

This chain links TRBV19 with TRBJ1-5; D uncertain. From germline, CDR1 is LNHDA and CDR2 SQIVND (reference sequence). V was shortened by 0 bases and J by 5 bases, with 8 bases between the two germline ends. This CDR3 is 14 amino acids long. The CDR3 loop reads CASSIEARYQPQHF. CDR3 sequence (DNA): TGTGCCAGTAGTATAGAAGCCCGCTATCAGCCCCAGCATTTT.

This CDR3 reads CSARPKTGVEGYTF. The CDR3 nucleotides are TGCAGTGCTAGACCAAAGACAGGGGTAGAAGGCTACACCTTC. The rearrangement joins TRBV20-1 to TRBJ1-2; 8 bases match TRBD1. After removal of 2 bases from V and 8 bases from J, the junction contained 10 bases not matched to a gene. Looked up from germline, CDR1 is DFQATT and CDR2 is SNEGSKA (reference sequence). The CDR3 loop spans 14 amino acids.

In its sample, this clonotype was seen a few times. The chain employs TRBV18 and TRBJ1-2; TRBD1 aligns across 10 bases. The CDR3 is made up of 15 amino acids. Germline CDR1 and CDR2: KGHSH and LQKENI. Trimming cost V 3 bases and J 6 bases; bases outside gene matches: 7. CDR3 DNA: TGTGCCAGCTCACCCATCAGTGGGACAGGGGATGGCTACACCTTC. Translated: CASSPISGTGDGYTF.

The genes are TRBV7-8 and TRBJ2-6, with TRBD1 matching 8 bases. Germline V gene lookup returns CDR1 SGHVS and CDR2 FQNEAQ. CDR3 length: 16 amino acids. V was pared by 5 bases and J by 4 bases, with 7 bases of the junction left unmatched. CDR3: CASSHPGQGGANVLTF. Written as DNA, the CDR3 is TGTGCCAGCAGCCACCCCGGACAGGGAGGGGCCAACGTCCTGACTTTC.

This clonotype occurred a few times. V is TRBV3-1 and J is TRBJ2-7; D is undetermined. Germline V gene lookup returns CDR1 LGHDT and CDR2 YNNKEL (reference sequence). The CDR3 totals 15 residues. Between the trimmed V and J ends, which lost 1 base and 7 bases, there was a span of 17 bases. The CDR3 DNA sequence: TGTGCCAGCAGCCAAGGCGAGTGGCCCACCGGAGAGCAGTACTTC. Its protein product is CASSQGEWPTGEQYF.

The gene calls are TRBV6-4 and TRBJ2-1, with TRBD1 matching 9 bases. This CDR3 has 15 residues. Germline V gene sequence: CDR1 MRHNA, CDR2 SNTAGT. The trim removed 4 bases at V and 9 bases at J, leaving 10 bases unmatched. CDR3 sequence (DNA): TGTGCCAGCAGTGTCTTAACAGGGGGCGAAGGTGAGCAGTTCTTC. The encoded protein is CASSVLTGGEGEQFF.

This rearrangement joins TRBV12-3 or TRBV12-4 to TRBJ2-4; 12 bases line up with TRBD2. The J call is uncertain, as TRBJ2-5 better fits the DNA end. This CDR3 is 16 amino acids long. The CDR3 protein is CASSSPTSGGQRTQYF. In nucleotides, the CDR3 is TGTGCCAGCAGCTCCCCGACTAGCGGGGGCCAGCGGACCCAGTACTTC.

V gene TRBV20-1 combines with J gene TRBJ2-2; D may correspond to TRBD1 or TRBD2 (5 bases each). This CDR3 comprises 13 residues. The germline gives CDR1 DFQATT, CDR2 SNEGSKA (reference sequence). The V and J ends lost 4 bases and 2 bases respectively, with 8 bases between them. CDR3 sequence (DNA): TGCAGTGCTACGAGGGGTAACACCGGGGAGCTGTTTTTT. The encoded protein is CSATRGNTGELFF.

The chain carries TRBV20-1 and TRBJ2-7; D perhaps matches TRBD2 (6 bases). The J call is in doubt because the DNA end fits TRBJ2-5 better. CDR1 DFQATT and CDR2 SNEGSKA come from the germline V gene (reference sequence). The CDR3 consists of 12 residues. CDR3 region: CSVTVEGETQYF. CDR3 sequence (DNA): TGCAGTGTTACAGTGGAGGGGGAGACCCAGTACTTC.

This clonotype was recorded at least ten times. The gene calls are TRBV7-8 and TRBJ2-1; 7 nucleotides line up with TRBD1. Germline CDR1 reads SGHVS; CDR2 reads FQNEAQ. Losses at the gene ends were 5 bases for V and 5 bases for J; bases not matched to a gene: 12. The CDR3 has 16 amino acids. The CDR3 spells CASSETGAKGNNEQFF. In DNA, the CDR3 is TGTGCCAGCAGCGAAACAGGGGCCAAGGGGAACAATGAGCAGTTCTTC.

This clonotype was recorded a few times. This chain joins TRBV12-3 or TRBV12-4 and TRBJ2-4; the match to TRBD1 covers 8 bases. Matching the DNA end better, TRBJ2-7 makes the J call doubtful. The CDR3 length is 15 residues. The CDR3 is CASSLGPGQEDEQYF. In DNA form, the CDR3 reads TGTGCCAGCAGTTTGGGACCGGGACAGGAAGACGAGCAGTACTTC.

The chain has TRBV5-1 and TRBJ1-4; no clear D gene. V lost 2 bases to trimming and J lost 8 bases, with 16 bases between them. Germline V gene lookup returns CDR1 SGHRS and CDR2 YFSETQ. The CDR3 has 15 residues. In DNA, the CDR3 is TGCGCCAGCAGCTTTAGCGGGGATACTCACGAAAAACTGTTTTTT. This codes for CASSFSGDTHEKLFF.

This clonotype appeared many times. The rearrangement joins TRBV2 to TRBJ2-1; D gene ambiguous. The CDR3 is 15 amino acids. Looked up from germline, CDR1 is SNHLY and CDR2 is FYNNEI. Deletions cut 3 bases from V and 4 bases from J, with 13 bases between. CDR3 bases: TGTGCCAGCAGTGATCCGGGCGCCCGTTACAATGAGCAGTTCTTC. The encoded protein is CASSDPGARYNEQFF.

Here the CDR3 reads CSVGRGPEQFF. The DNA of the CDR3 is TGCAGCGTTGGCAGGGGCCCCGAGCAGTTCTTC. The V call is TRBV29-1, the J call TRBJ2-1; D perhaps matches TRBD1 (6 bases). V was trimmed by 4 bases and J by 10 bases, leaving 11 bases between them. Germline V CDR1 and CDR2: SQVTM, ANQGSEA. The CDR3 spans 11 residues.

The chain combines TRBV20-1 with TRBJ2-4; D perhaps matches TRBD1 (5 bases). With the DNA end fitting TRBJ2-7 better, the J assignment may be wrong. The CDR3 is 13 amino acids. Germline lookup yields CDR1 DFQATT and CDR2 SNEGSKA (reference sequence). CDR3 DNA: TGCAGTGCTCAGGGTACAGTCCCCTACGAGCAGTACTTC. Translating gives CSAQGTVPYEQYF.

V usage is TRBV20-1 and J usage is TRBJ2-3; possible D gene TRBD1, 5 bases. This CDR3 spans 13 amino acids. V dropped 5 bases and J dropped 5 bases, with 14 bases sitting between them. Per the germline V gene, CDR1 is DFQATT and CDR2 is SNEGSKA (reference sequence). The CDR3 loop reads CSASPGRRDTQYF. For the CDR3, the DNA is TGCAGTGCTTCTCCAGGGCGGAGAGATACGCAGTATTTT.

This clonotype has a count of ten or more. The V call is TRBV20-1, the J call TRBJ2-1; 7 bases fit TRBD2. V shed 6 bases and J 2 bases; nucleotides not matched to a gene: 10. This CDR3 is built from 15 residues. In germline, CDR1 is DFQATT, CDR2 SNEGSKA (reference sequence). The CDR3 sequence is CSAIPAGRPYNEQFF. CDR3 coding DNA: TGCAGTGCCATCCCAGCGGGACGCCCCTACAATGAGCAGTTCTTC.

DNA for the CDR3: TGTGCCAGCAGCCAAGTCACGGACAGGGGAGCCGGGGAGCTGTTTTTT. This sequence encodes CASSQVTDRGAGELFF. The genes are TRBV3-1 and TRBJ2-2; 9 nucleotides agree with TRBD1. J gave up 6 bases and V 1 base, and 6 bases lay outside the gene matches. Germline loops: CDR1 LGHDT, CDR2 YNNKEL (reference sequence). The CDR3 is 16 residues long.